This T cell receptor beta chain is drawn from a study of Ad26.COV2.S vaccination and SARS-CoV-2 variants (dated by TCRdb to about 2021). In terms of the full investigation: Vaccine-arm donors came from COV1001, a multicentre, randomized, double-blind, placebo-controlled phase I-IIa trial of Ad26.COV2.S in healthy adults. Ad26.COV2.S was administered intramuscularly at 5 x 10^10 or 1 x 10^11 viral particles, either as a single shot or as two shots given 56 days apart. TCRbeta repertoire sequencing was used to assess the specificity and breadth of SARS-CoV-2-reactive T cell receptors after Ad26.COV2.S vaccination. The TCR-sequenced set comprised around 30 samples: about 19 Ad26.COV2.S vaccine recipients, 5 placebo recipients and 8 SARS-CoV-2 convalescent individuals. Trial participants were randomized into five groups of five, in which low-dose or high-dose Ad26.COV2.S was given once or twice, or placebo was given on both occasions. Throughout the experiments and outcome assessment, investigators stayed blinded to trial group allocation.

The full study reports these points: Comparing responses between vaccine doses or regimens was not something the study was powered to do. According to the authors, total T cell responses may have been underestimated by the TCR breadth and depth analyses. Comparable non-spike TCR breadth was observed between vaccine and placebo recipients, consistent with only spike being contained in the vaccine. Spike-specific TCR breadth was higher in Ad26.COV2.S recipients than in placebo recipients (P = 0.0014). After vaccination, spike-specific CD8+ and CD4+ T cell responses were reported to show substantial breadth.

TCRbeta CDR3 regions were sequenced with the immunoSEQ Assay. After extraction, genomic DNA underwent amplification by bias-controlled multiplex PCR, followed by high-throughput sequencing. For the original study's pipeline: To quantify the absolute abundance of every unique TCRbeta CDR3 region, sequences were collapsed and filtered. T cell fraction was estimated by normalization of TCRbeta template counts to usable DNA, with usable DNA being measured through amplification of reference genes present in all nucleated cells. Repertoire TCRs were annotated as SARS-CoV-2-specific by exact matching of V gene, CDR3 amino acid sequence and J gene to a known reactive TCR set. The reference SARS-CoV-2 TCR set was obtained from MIRA and was filtered for enrichment in COVID-19-positive ImmuneCODE repertoires, whereby public or cross-reactive TCRs were removed. Using the MIRA antigens, annotated TCRs were further analysed by specific ORF or by position within an ORF. Breadth was defined as annotated unique rearrangements over total unique productive rearrangements; depth was the summed frequency of those rearrangements. Group comparisons of TCR breadth used two-sided Wilcoxon rank-sum tests. TCRdb provides this immuneACCESS table in a form limited to in-frame rearrangements. Some clones are lacking; in checked studies, under half of them reflect an unresolved V gene, and why the rest are absent is not known. The V and J calls and clone size were taken over from that table, and D and trimming were inferred from the DNA. In this sample the table shows hundreds of thousands of clones, roughly four fifths of which occur a single time. Of the sample, around 7% is held by the ten largest clones.

Of note for this clone: The target of this receptor is not known. Per-nucleotide qualities are absent, and no much larger clonotype sits a single base away.

The CDR3 holds 13 amino acids from the cysteine to the phenylalanine. CDR3 DNA only is kept here, 39 bases in frame from base 1. According to the germline V gene (reference sequence), CDR1 reads SGHKS and CDR2 reads YYEKEE. A distance of 10 bases separates the germline ends of V and J, which lose 3 bases and 4 bases respectively. Reading the label with the study, this specimen's treatment or condition is: over 15 received Ad26.COV2.S at low or high dose, single or two shots; roughly 5 received placebo; per-sample allocation not given. Repertoires of vaccine and placebo recipients were sequenced from samples taken on day 63 after the first injection. Between 29 July and 7 August 2020, Cohort 1b enrolled some 25 adults aged 18-55 years at one site in Boston, USA. Ad26.COV2.S consisted of a replication-incompetent adenovirus type 26 vector by which a prefusion-stabilized SARS-CoV-2 spike protein from the original Wuhan strain was expressed.

The rearranged chain carries TRBV5-5 and TRBJ1-1; the D gene identity is not certain. The sequenced sample was peripheral blood, obtained in a trial of Ad26.COV2.S vaccine versus placebo. The receptor's source is a person between 18 and 59 years old who received the Ad26.COV2.S COVID-19 vaccine or a placebo. CDR3 reads: CASSSPGVTEAFF. At the DNA level, the sequence is TGTGCCAGCAGCTCCCCTGGGGTCACTGAAGCTTTCTTT.